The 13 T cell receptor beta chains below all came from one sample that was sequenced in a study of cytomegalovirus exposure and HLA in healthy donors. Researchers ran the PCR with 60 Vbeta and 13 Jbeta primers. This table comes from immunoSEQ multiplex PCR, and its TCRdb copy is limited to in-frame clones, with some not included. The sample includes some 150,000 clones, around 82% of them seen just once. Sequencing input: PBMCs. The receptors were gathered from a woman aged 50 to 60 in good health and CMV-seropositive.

The CDR3 loop is CAWSKIQGFSDTQYF. CDR3 sequence (DNA): TGTGCCTGGAGTAAGATACAGGGATTTTCAGATACGCAGTATTTT. The gene calls are TRBV30 and TRBJ2-3, with D possibly matching TRBD1 (6 bases). This CDR3 is 15 amino acids long. CDR1 and CDR2 from the germline V gene are GTSNPN and SVGIG (reference sequence). Trimming cost V 2 bases and J 4 bases, with 16 bases left between them. Looking up the rest from reference TRBV30 and TRBJ2-3 gives the full variable domain: SQTIHQWPATLVQPVGSPLSLECTVEGTSNPNLYWYRQAAGRGLQLLFYSVGIGQISSEVPQNLSASRPQDRQFILSSKKLLLSDSGFYLCAWSKIQGFSDTQYFGPGTRLTVL.

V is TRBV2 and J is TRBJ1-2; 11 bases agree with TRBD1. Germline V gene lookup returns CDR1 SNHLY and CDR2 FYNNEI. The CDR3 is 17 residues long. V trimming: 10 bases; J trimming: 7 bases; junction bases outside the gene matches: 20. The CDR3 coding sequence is TGTGCCACCCCCCCCGCGGCGGCGCGGGACAGGGGGAGTGGCTACACCTTC. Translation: CATPPAAARDRGSGYTF.

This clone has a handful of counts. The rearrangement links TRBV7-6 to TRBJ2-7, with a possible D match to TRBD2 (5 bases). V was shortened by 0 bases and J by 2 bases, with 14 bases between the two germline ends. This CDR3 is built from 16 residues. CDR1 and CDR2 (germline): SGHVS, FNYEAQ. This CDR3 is CASSLASGMATYEQYF. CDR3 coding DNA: TGTGCCAGCAGCTTAGCTTCGGGGATGGCGACCTACGAGCAGTACTTC.

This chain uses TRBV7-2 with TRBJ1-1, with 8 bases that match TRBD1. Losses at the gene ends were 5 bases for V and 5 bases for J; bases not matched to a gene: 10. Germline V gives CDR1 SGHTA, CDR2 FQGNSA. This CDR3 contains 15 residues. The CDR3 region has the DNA TGTGCCAGCAGCCCCGACAGGGGTTTGAGAACTGAAGCTTTCTTT. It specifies CASSPDRGLRTEAFF. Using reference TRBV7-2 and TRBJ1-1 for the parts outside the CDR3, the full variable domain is GAGVSQSPSNKVTEKGKDVELRCDPISGHTALYWYRQSLGQGLEFLIYFQGNSAPDKSGLPSDRFSAERTGGSVSTLTIQRTQQEDSAVYLCASSPDRGLRTEAFFGQGTRLTVV.

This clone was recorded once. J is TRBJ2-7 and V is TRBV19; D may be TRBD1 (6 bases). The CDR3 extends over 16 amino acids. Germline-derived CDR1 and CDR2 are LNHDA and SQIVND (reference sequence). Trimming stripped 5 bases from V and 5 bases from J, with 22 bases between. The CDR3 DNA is TGTGCCAGTAGTTCCCGATTGGGGGCCCTGAGCGACGAGCAGTACTTC. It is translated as CASSSRLGALSDEQYF.

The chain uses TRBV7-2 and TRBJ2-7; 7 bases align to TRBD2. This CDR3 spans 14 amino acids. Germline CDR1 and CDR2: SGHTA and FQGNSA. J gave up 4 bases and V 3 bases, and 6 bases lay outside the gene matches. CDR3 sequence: CASSFGGGNYEQYF. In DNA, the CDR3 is TGTGCCAGCAGCTTTGGCGGGGGAAATTACGAGCAGTACTTC. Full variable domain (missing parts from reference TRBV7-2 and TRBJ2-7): GAGVSQSPSNKVTEKGKDVELRCDPISGHTALYWYRQSLGQGLEFLIYFQGNSAPDKSGLPSDRFSAERTGGSVSTLTIQRTQQEDSAVYLCASSFGGGNYEQYFGPGTRLTVT.

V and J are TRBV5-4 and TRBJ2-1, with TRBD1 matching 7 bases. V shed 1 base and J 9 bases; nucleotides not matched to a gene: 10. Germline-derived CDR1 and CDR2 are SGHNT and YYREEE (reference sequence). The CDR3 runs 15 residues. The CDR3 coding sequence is TGTGCCAGCAGCTTGAGCGACAGGGTGTTCAGTGAGCAGTTCTTC. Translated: CASSLSDRVFSEQFF. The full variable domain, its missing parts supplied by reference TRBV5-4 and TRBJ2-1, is ETGVTQSPTHLIKTRGQQVTLRCSSQSGHNTVSWYQQALGQGPQFIFQYYREEENGRGNFPPRFSGLQFPNYSSELNVNALELDDSALYLCASSLSDRVFSEQFFGPGTRLTVL.

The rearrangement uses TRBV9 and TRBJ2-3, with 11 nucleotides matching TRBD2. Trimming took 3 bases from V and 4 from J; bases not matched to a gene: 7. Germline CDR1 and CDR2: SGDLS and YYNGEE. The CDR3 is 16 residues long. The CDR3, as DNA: TGTGCCAGCAGCGCCCGAACTAGCGGGGGATCAGATACGCAGTATTTT. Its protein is CASSARTSGGSDTQYF.

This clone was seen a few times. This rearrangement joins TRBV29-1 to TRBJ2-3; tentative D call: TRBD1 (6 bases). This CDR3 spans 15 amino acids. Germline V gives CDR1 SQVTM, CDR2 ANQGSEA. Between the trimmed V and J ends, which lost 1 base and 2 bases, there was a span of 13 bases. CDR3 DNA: TGCAGCGTTGAAGGTGGTGGGACATCCACAGATACGCAGTATTTT. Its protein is CSVEGGGTSTDTQYF.

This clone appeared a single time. The CDR3 DNA reads as TGCGCCAGCAGACGGGTGGCGGCTGTCGATGAGCAGTTCTTC. Amino acid sequence: CASRRVAAVDEQFF. The chain couples TRBV5-1 to TRBJ2-1; D gene ambiguous. This CDR3 has 14 amino acids. Looked up from germline, CDR1 is SGHRS and CDR2 is YFSETQ. V was trimmed by 5 bases and J by 8 bases, leaving 17 bases between them.

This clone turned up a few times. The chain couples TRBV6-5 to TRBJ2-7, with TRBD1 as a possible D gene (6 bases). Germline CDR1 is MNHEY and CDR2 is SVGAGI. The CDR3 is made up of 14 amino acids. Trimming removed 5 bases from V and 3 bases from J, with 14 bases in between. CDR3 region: CASSVSGDHYEQYF. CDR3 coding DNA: TGTGCCAGCAGTGTATCAGGGGATCACTACGAGCAGTACTTC.

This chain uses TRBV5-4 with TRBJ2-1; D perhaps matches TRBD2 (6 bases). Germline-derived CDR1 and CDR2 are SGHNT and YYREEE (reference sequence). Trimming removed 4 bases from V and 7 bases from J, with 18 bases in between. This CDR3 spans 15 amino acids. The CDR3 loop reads CASSPGTWRDNEQFF. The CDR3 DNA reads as TGTGCCAGCAGCCCGGGGACCTGGAGGGATAATGAGCAGTTCTTC.

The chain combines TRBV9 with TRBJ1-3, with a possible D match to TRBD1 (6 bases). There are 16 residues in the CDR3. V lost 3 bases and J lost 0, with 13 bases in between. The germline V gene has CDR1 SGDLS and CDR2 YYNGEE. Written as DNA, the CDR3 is TGTGCCAGCAGCGCCTCCGGGACACTCTCTGGAAACACCATATATTTT. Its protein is CASSASGTLSGNTIYF.